The clone carrying this T cell receptor (beta chain) was recorded once. This CDR3 contains 14 residues. The germline CDR1 and CDR2 sequences are SGHNT and YYREEE (reference sequence). V was cut by 4 bases and J by 2 bases, with 13 bases left in between. Assay: immunoSEQ multiplex PCR; the TCRdb copy retains only in-frame clones and omits some. Counted here are a few hundred thousand clones, approximately 88% occurring once; the ten biggest clones make up approximately 9%. Ages ranged from about 18 to 89 years, with residence in fewer than 25 US areas. In Cohort 3, a recovered donor had either two negative PCRs, clearance, or symptom resolution. These data come from a study of blood T cell repertoires in COVID-19. Study overall: Sources were T cells, B-cell-depleted T cells, or PBMCs; the material itself was cDNA or gDNA.

The gene calls are TRBV5-4 and TRBJ2-7; D might be TRBD2 (7 bases). This clonotype was obtained from a woman aged 18-29 years who had recovered from COVID-19. The sequenced material came from PBMCs or T cells enriched from blood (not recorded which). The CDR3 DNA follows: TGTGCCAGCAGCGGGAAGGGGGGGACCTACGAGCAGTACTTC. The encoded protein is CASSGKGGTYEQYF. The variable domain in full, with the rest retrieved from reference TRBV5-4 and TRBJ2-7, is ETGVTQSPTHLIKTRGQQVTLRCSSQSGHNTVSWYQQALGQGPQFIFQYYREEENGRGNFPPRFSGLQFPNYSSELNVNALELDDSALYLCASSGKGGTYEQYFGPGTRLTVT.